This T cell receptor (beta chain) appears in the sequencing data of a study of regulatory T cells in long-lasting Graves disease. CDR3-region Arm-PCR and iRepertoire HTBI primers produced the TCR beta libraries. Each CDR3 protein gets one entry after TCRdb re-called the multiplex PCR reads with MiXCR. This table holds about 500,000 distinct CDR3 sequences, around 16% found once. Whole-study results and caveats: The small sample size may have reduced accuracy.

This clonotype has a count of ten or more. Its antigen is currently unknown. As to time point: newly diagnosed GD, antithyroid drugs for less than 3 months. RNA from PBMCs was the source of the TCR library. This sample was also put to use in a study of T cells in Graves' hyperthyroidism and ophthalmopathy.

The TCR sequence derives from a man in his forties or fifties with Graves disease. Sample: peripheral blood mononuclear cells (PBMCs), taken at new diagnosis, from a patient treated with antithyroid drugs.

In DNA form, the CDR3 reads TGCAGCGTTAGGGCGGGACAGGGATTGTCCACTGAAGCTTTCTTT. Encoded protein: CSVRAGQGLSTEAFF. The chain uses TRBV29-1 and TRBJ1-1; 9 nucleotides line up with TRBD1. CDR3 length equals 15 residues. Germline values: CDR1 SQVTM, CDR2 ANQGSEA. V shed 5 bases and J 4 bases; nucleotides not matched to a gene: 11.